The rows below give T cell receptor beta chains drawn from one sample of a study of T cell repertoires in cytomegalovirus infection. No antigen has been identified for these receptors. MiXCR, applied by TCRdb to the reads, yields one record per CDR3 protein. The repertoire has some 920,000 distinct CDR3 sequences, roughly 31% of them found once; the top ten carry over 12%. The source was cultured CD8+ T cells from PBMCs, collected from culture after CMV antigen stimulation. The receptors were gathered from a human donor in good health (CMV status not recorded). Some clones in this sample may be carry-over from other donors' samples. Both conserved end residues are part of each CDR3. A D gene is named only where the DNA matches it firmly. Size is stated for part of the rows, as once, few or many counts, or as a class when the clone is expanded.

TRBD2	TRBV5-4	TRBJ2-1	few	CASSPRRGGLYNEQFF	TGTGCCAGCAGCCCCCGACGGGGGGGCCTCTACAATGAGCAGTTCTTC
-	TRBV6-1	TRBJ1-1	many	CASSHFRTENTEAFF	TGTGCCAGCAGTCACTTCCGGACAGAGAACACTGAAGCTTTCTTT
-	TRBV7-9	TRBJ1-1	once	CASSPPATEAFF	TGTGCCAGCAGCCCCCCGGCGACTGAAGCTTTCTTT
TRBD2	TRBV4-1	TRBJ2-1	-	CASSQVAVVLGTSGMFF	TGCGCCAGCAGCCAAGTGGCGGTGGTTTTGGGGACTAGCGGGATGTTCTTC
-	TRBV7-6	TRBJ2-7	-	CASSRGPLKEQYF	TGTGCCAGCAGCCGCGGACCCCTAAAGGAGCAGTACTTC
TRBD1	TRBV4-1	TRBJ1-5	many	CASSQDRGNQPQHF	TGTGCCAGCAGTCAAGACAGGGGCAATCAGCCCCAGCATTTT
-	TRBV7-8	TRBJ2-1	many	CASSLFRARGYNEQFF	TGTGCCAGCAGCTTATTCAGGGCACGAGGATACAATGAGCAGTTCTTC
TRBD2	TRBV7-2	TRBJ2-3	many	CASSLLRGGGDTQYF	TGTGCCAGCAGCTTATTGCGGGGGGGTGGAGATACGCAGTATTTT
-	TRBV12-3/TRBV12-4	TRBJ2-1	many	CASSFPGSGEQFF	TGTGCCAGCAGTTTCCCCGGGAGTGGTGAGCAGTTCTTC
TRBD1	TRBV5-5	TRBJ1-6	-	CASSLWDRTGSYNSPLHF	TGTGCCAGCAGCTTGTGGGACCGGACAGGGAGTTATAATTCACCCCTCCACTTT
TRBD2	TRBV7-9	TRBJ2-1	-	CASSLGSGGASDEQFF	TGTGCCAGCAGCTTAGGGAGCGGGGGGGCTAGTGATGAGCAGTTCTTC
-	TRBV5-1	TRBJ2-5	once	CASSSGGAGTQETQYF	TGCGCCAGCAGCTCAGGAGGGGCGGGGACGCAAGAGACCCAGTACTTC
TRBD1	TRBV5-8	TRBJ1-6	-	CASSLTRDSYNSPLHF	TGTGCCAGCAGCTTGACCCGGGACAGTTATAATTCACCCCTCCACTTT
TRBD2	TRBV15	TRBJ2-7	few	CATSRPGLAGYEQYF	TGTGCCACCAGCAGACCGGGACTAGCGGGTTACGAGCAGTACTTC
-	TRBV6-2/TRBV6-3	TRBJ2-1	-	CASSYHSGMFYNEQFF	TGTGCCAGCAGTTATCACTCGGGGATGTTCTACAATGAGCAGTTCTTC
-	TRBV29-1	TRBJ1-1	-	CSVEGSPEYTEAFF	TGCAGCGTTGAAGGGTCACCAGAGTACACTGAAGCTTTCTTT
TRBD1	TRBV7-9	TRBJ2-7	-	CASSTDRGHNSYEQYF	TGTGCCAGCAGCACTGACAGGGGACACAACTCCTACGAGCAGTACTTC
-	TRBV7-9	TRBJ2-1	-	CASSLSVHQDEQFF	TGTGCCAGCAGCTTAAGCGTACATCAGGATGAGCAGTTCTTC
TRBD2	TRBV19	TRBJ2-2	-	CASSIAAGRATGELFF	TGTGCCAGTAGTATAGCTGCAGGGAGGGCCACCGGGGAGCTGTTTTTT
TRBD2	TRBV7-9	TRBJ2-3	few	CASSLAPAGVRDTQYF	TGTGCCAGCAGCTTAGCGCCAGCGGGGGTTCGAGATACGCAGTATTTT
-	TRBV12-3/TRBV12-4	TRBJ2-7	many	CASSWGQTYEQYF	TGTGCCAGCAGTTGGGGGCAGACCTACGAGCAGTACTTC
-	TRBV12-3/TRBV12-4	TRBJ2-1	-	CASQPGPYNEQFF	TGTGCCAGCCAACCGGGACCTTACAATGAGCAGTTCTTC
-	TRBV12-3/TRBV12-4	TRBJ2-7	few	CASRPSGSSSYEQYF	TGTGCCAGCAGACCCAGCGGGTCTAGCTCCTACGAGCAGTACTTC
TRBD2	TRBV9	TRBJ2-1	many	CASSVAGRDYNEQFF	TGTGCCAGCAGCGTAGCAGGGAGGGACTACAATGAGCAGTTCTTC
-	TRBV5-1	TRBJ1-5	-	CASSLESYQPQHF	TGCGCCAGCAGCTTGGAGTCCTATCAGCCCCAGCATTTT
TRBD2	TRBV6-6	TRBJ2-2	few	CASRSSGGATGELFF	TGTGCCAGCAGGTCGAGCGGGGGGGCGACCGGGGAGCTGTTTTTT
-	TRBV6-2/TRBV6-3	TRBJ2-1	-	CASSYSGRTFYNEQFF	TGTGCCAGCAGTTACTCTGGGCGCACTTTCTACAATGAGCAGTTCTTC